These 21 T cell receptor beta chains were all obtained from the same sample, sequenced in a study of cytomegalovirus exposure and HLA in healthy donors. This PCR relied on a set of 60 Vbeta primers and 13 Jbeta primers. Some clones are missing from TCRdb's copy, which holds only in-frame ones; the method was immunoSEQ multiplex PCR. The sample contains about 130,000 clones, 70% to 85% of which appear only once. The specimen was PBMCs. The receptors were sampled from a man aged 35 to 55 in good health and CMV-seropositive.

CDR3: CASSLGRRSLSYNEQFF. The CDR3 coding sequence is TGCGCCAGCAGCTTAGGTCGGAGAAGTCTTTCCTACAATGAGCAGTTCTTC. The chain recombines TRBV5-1 with TRBJ2-1; no clear D. Germline CDR1 SGHRS, CDR2 YFSETQ. The CDR3 totals 17 residues. Trimming shortened V by 2 bases and J by 1 base, and 16 bases separated the two germline ends.

This clone was seen only a few times. The chain recombines TRBV7-9 with TRBJ2-7; the D is unclear. The length of the CDR3 is 13 residues. V shed 9 bases and J shed 5 bases, with 17 bases lying between them. Germline CDR1 and CDR2: SEHNR and FQNEAQ (reference sequence). The CDR3 coding sequence is TGTGCCAGAAATCCACAGTGGGTAGACGAGCAGTACTTC. This codes for CARNPQWVDEQYF.

This chain links TRBV10-2 with TRBJ2-3; 7 bases agree with TRBD2. V shed 8 bases, J shed 2 bases, and the junction held 7 bases outside the gene matches. The CDR3 covers 14 residues. CDR1 is WSHSY, CDR2 SAAADI, per germline. CDR3 sequence: CASEGTTNTDTQYF. For the CDR3, the DNA is TGCGCCAGCGAGGGGACTACCAACACAGATACGCAGTATTTT.

This clone occurred a few times. Other nucleotide sequences from this sample produce the same CDR3. The genes are TRBV6-6 and TRBJ2-6; D remains unclear. Deletions cut 2 bases from V and 0 bases from J, with 5 bases between. CDR1 and CDR2 from the germline V gene are MNHNY and SVGAGI (reference sequence). CDR3 size: 15 residues. CDR3 residues: CASSYELSGANVLTF. The CDR3, as DNA: TGTGCCAGCAGTTACGAGCTCTCTGGGGCCAACGTCCTGACTTTC.

The chain recombines TRBV4-1 with TRBJ2-5; no clear D. The closer fit of TRBJ2-7 to the DNA end suggests the J call may be wrong. CDR3 length: 13 residues. Germline V gives CDR1 MGHRA, CDR2 YSYEKL. CDR3 DNA sequence: TGCGCCAGCAGCCAAGGTACTGTCGCCGAGCAGTACTTC. As protein: CASSQGTVAEQYF.

This rearrangement joins TRBV4-2 to TRBJ2-3; the match to TRBD2 covers 7 bases. Germline V gives CDR1 LGHNA, CDR2 YNFKEQ. With 4 bases clipped from V and 3 bases from J, the junction kept 4 bases outside the gene matches. The CDR3 totals 14 residues. In DNA form, the CDR3 reads TGTGCCAGCAGCCCCAGCGGGAATACAGATACGCAGTATTTT. Its protein is CASSPSGNTDTQYF.

As DNA, the CDR3 is TGCAGCGTTGCACAGGGGACTTACGAGCAGTACTTC. This encodes CSVAQGTYEQYF. V and J are TRBV29-1 and TRBJ2-7, with D possibly being TRBD1 (7 bases). The CDR3 loop spans 12 amino acids. Trimming stripped 4 bases from V and 4 bases from J, with 11 bases between. Germline V gene data show CDR1 as SQVTM and CDR2 as ANQGSEA.

The rearrangement links TRBV7-2 to TRBJ2-7; a weak D match, TRBD2 (5 bases). Germline CDR1 SGHTA, CDR2 FQGNSA. V lost 4 bases and J 2 bases, leaving 15 bases between the germline ends. This CDR3 comprises 15 residues. In DNA, the CDR3 is TGTGCCAGCAGCTCCCGGAGGAGCGGACCCTACGAGCAGTACTTC. It codes for CASSSRRSGPYEQYF.

This clone showed up just a few times. The chain has TRBV10-2 and TRBJ2-1; no reliable D call. This CDR3 contains 12 residues. Germline CDR1 is WSHSY and CDR2 is SAAADI. Trimming cost V 11 bases and J 3 bases, with 11 bases left between them. The CDR3 region is CAVVNRYNEQFF. CDR3 nucleotide sequence: TGCGCCGTAGTTAACCGCTACAATGAGCAGTTCTTC.

The chain employs TRBV9 and TRBJ2-7; 8 bases agree with TRBD2. Germline assignment: CDR1 SGDLS and CDR2 YYNGEE. The CDR3 sequence is 16 residues long. V shed 3 bases, J shed 2 bases, and the junction held 10 bases outside the gene matches. CDR3 protein: CASSDGGGRSPYEQYF. The CDR3 nucleotides read TGTGCCAGCAGCGACGGGGGGGGCAGGTCTCCCTACGAGCAGTACTTC.

The chain is built from TRBV5-1 and TRBJ2-7; 15 positions agree with TRBD2. The germline CDR1 and CDR2 sequences are SGHRS and YFSETQ. After removal of 5 bases from V and 4 bases from J, the junction contained 10 bases not matched to a gene. The CDR3 is 17 residues long. CDR3 residues: CASRVEGGLAGGYEQYF. The CDR3 DNA reads as TGCGCCAGCAGAGTGGAGGGGGGACTAGCGGGGGGATACGAGCAGTACTTC.

The gene calls are TRBV5-6 and TRBJ1-2, with D hard to call. The CDR3 is 13 residues long. The germline V and J ends were trimmed by 0 bases and 8 bases, with 11 bases remaining between them. CDR1 is SGHDT and CDR2 is YYEEEE in the germline V gene. CDR3 sequence: CASSLVGRRGYTF. CDR3 DNA sequence: TGTGCCAGCAGCTTGGTCGGGAGACGAGGCTACACCTTC.

Concerning this clone itself: Other nucleotide sequences from this sample produce the same CDR3. The chain combines TRBV27 with TRBJ1-1; D remains unclear. The CDR3 consists of 13 residues. The V gene's germline CDR1 is MNHEY and CDR2 SMNVEV (reference sequence). V was pared by 6 bases and J by 5 bases, with 13 bases between. CDR3 DNA: TGTGCCAGCAGCCTGACGGGAGGTACTGAAGCTTTCTTT. Residues: CASSLTGGTEAFF.

The sample holds one count of this clone. The chain employs TRBV7-9 and TRBJ2-7; 11 bases line up with TRBD2. The ends lost 3 bases at V and 5 bases at J; junction bases unmatched: 6. CDR3 length: 15 amino acids. The germline CDR1 and CDR2 sequences are SEHNR and FQNEAQ (reference sequence). The DNA of the CDR3 is TGTGCCAGCAGCTTTCCTAGCGGGAGGCCTGACGAGCAGTACTTC. Protein: CASSFPSGRPDEQYF.

The rearrangement uses TRBV5-1 and TRBJ2-3; 7 positions agree with TRBD2. V dropped 3 bases and J dropped 6; count of bases not matched to a gene: 16. CDR1 is SGHRS and CDR2 is YFSETQ in the germline V gene. The CDR3 runs 17 residues. The CDR3 region is CASSSLGGGRIIDTQYF. DNA for the CDR3: TGCGCCAGCAGCTCGTTGGGGGGAGGGCGGATTATTGATACGCAGTATTTT.

The V call is TRBV4-1, the J call TRBJ2-1; possible D gene TRBD2, 5 bases. The CDR3 contains 15 residues. Germline loops: CDR1 MGHRA, CDR2 YSYEKL. Deletions cut 0 bases from V and 7 bases from J, with 13 bases between. The CDR3 coding sequence is TGCGCCAGCAGCCAAGAGAGGATAGCGAGAAATGAGCAGTTCTTC. Translating it yields CASSQERIARNEQFF.

The genes are TRBV19 and TRBJ1-3, with D uncertain. Trimming cost V 5 bases and J 4 bases, with 9 bases left between them. The CDR3 is made up of 13 amino acids. Germline V gives CDR1 LNHDA, CDR2 SQIVND (reference sequence). The CDR3 is CASSPRQGNTIYF. CDR3 bases: TGTGCCAGTAGTCCCCGCCAGGGAAACACCATATATTTT.

V usage is TRBV7-9 and J usage is TRBJ1-5; 7 bases fit TRBD1. The CDR3 contains 15 residues. Unmatched junction bases numbered 8, after V lost 5 bases and J lost 4 bases. CDR1 and CDR2 from the germline V gene are SEHNR and FQNEAQ (reference sequence). The DNA of the CDR3 is TGTGCCAGCAGCCAATCGACAGGGCGGAATCAGCCCCAGCATTTT. This codes for CASSQSTGRNQPQHF.

The chain carries TRBV10-2 and TRBJ1-1, with D tentatively TRBD1 (6 bases). Trimming removed 2 bases at V and 4 bases at J, with 11 bases between. Germline-derived CDR1 and CDR2 are WSHSY and SAAADI. The CDR3 has 14 amino acids. Written as DNA, the CDR3 is TGCGCCAGCAGTGAGCAGGGGCCGGGCACTGAAGCTTTCTTT. Translating gives CASSEQGPGTEAFF.

This chain uses TRBV9 with TRBJ2-3; 8 positions match TRBD1. Trimming took 3 bases from V and 4 from J; bases not matched to a gene: 4. Germline V gene data show CDR1 as SGDLS and CDR2 as YYNGEE. The CDR3 is 14 residues long. CDR3: CASSAGQGADTQYF. In DNA form, the CDR3 reads TGTGCCAGCAGCGCCGGACAGGGCGCAGATACGCAGTATTTT. Looking up the rest from reference TRBV9 and TRBJ2-3 gives the full variable domain: DSGVTQTPKHLITATGQRVTLRCSPRSGDLSVYWYQQSLDQGLQFLIQYYNGEERAKGNILERFSAQQFPDLHSELNLSSLELGDSALYFCASSAGQGADTQYFGPGTRLTVL.

This chain uses TRBV28 with TRBJ1-4; 9 nucleotides match TRBD1. From germline, CDR1 is MDHEN and CDR2 SYDVKM. Trimming removed 4 bases from V and 5 bases from J; junction bases left unmatched: 2. The CDR3 is 14 residues long. The DNA of the CDR3 is TGTGCCAGCAGTTCCGGGACAGGGAATGAAAAACTGTTTTTT. Translated, it gives CASSSGTGNEKLFF.